This TCR beta chain was retrieved from a study of glioma-infiltrating T cells after dendritic cell vaccination. Study summary: Patients had newly diagnosed or recurrent glioblastoma and received dendritic cell vaccines.

The CDR3 is made up of 14 amino acids. The V gene end was trimmed by 3 bases and the J gene end by 1 base; junction bases not matched to a gene: 3. Germline V lookup: CDR1 SGDLS, CDR2 YYNGEE. Up to 2 ug genomic DNA was used for TCRB CDR3 amplification. The table came from immunoSEQ multiplex PCR; TCRdb's copy has only in-frame clones and leaves some out. Of fewer than 85,000 clones in the sample, 80% to 85% were seen once. This TCR was sampled from a human donor with glioblastoma. The chain links TRBV9 to TRBJ1-1, with TRBD1 identical over 7 bases. This specimen was blood, taken before dendritic cell vaccination. CDR3: CASSAGTENTEAFF. DNA of the CDR3: TGTGCCAGCAGCGCTGGGACAGAGAACACTGAAGCTTTCTTT.